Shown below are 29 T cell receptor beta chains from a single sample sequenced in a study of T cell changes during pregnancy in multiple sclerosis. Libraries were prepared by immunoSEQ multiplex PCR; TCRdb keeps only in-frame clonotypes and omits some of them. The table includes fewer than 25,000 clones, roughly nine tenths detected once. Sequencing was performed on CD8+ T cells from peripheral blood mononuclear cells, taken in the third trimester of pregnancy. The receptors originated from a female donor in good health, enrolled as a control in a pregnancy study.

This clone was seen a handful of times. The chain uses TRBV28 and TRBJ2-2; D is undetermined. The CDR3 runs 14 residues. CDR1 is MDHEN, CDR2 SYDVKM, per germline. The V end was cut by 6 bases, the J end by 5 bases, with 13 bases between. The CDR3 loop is CASSPSLGTGELFF. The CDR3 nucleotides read TGTGCCAGCAGCCCCAGCCTAGGTACCGGGGAGCTGTTTTTT.

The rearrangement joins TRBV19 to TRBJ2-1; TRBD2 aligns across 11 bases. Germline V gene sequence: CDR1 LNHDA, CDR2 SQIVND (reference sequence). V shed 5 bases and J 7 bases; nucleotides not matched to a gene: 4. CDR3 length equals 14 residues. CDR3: CASSVAGGLNEQFF. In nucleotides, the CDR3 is TGTGCCAGTAGTGTAGCGGGGGGGCTTAATGAGCAGTTCTTC.

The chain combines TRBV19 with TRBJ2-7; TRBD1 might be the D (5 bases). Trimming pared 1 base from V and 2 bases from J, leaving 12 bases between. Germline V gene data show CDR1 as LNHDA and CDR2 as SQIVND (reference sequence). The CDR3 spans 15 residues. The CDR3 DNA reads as TGTGCCAGTAGTATAGGCTCGTGGGGCACCTACGAGCAGTACTTC. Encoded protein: CASSIGSWGTYEQYF.

CDR3 amino acids: CASRPRDSYYEQYF. Written as DNA, the CDR3 is TGTGCCAGCAGGCCCCGGGACAGTTACTACGAGCAGTACTTC. This chain links TRBV5-6 with TRBJ2-7, with 7 positions matching TRBD1. Germline assignment: CDR1 SGHDT and CDR2 YYEEEE. After removal of 5 bases from V and 3 bases from J, the junction contained 8 bases not matched to a gene. The CDR3 length is 14 residues.

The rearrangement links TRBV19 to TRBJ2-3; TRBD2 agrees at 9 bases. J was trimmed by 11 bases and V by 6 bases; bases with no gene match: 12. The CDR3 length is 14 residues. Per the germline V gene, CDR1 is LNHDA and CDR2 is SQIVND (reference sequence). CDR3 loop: CASSLLAGGPGQYF. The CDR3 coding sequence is TGTGCCAGTAGCCTACTAGCGGGCGGTCCTGGGCAGTATTTT.

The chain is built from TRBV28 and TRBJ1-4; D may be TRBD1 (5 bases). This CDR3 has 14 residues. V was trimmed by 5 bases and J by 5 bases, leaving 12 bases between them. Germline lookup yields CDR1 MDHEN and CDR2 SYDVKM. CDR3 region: CASSPDIGNEKLFF. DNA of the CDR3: TGTGCCAGCAGTCCGGACATCGGGAATGAAAAACTGTTTTTT.

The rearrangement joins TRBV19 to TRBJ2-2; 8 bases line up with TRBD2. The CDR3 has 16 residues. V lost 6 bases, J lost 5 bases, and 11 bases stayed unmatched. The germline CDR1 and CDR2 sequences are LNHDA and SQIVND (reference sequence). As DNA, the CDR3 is TGTGCCAGTAGGGATCACAAGCGGGGGAGGACCGGGGAGCTGTTTTTT. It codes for CASRDHKRGRTGELFF.

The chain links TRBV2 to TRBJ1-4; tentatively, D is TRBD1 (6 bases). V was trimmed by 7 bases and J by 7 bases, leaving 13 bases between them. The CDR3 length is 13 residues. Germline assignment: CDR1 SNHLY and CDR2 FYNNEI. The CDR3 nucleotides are TGTGCCAGCACGGGGGGCGAGAGTGAAAAACTGTTTTTT. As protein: CASTGGESEKLFF. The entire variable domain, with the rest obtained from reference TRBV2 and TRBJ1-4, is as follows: EPEVTQTPSHQVTQMGQEVILRCVPISNHLYFYWYRQILGQKVEFLVSFYNNEISEKSEIFDDQFSVERPDGSNFTLKIRSTKLEDSAMYFCASTGGESEKLFFGSGTQLSVL.

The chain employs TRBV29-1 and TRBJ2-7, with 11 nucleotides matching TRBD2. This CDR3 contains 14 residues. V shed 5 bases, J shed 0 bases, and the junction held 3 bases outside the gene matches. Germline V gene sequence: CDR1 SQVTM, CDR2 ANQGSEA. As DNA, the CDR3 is TGCAGCGTTAGACTAGCGGGAAGCTCCTACGAGCAGTACTTC. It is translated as CSVRLAGSSYEQYF.

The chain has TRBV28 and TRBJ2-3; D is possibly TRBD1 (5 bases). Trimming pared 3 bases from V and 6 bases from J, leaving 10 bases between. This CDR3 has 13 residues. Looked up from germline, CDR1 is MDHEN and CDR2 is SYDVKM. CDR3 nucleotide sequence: TGTGCCAGCAGTTTCCCAGGGTACGATACGCAGTATTTT. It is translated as CASSFPGYDTQYF.

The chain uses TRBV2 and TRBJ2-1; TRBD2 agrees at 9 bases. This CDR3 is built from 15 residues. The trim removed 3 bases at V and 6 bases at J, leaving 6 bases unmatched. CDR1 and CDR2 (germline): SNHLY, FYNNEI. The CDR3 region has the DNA TGTGCCAGCAGTGACGCGGGAGGGCCTTTCAATGAGCAGTTCTTC. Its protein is CASSDAGGPFNEQFF. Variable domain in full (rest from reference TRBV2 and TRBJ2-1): EPEVTQTPSHQVTQMGQEVILRCVPISNHLYFYWYRQILGQKVEFLVSFYNNEISEKSEIFDDQFSVERPDGSNFTLKIRSTKLEDSAMYFCASSDAGGPFNEQFFGPGTRLTVL.

CDR3 nucleotides: TGTGCCAGCAGCGCTTCGGAGACAGGGGGTACTGAAGCTTTCTTT. Its translation is CASSASETGGTEAFF. This chain links TRBV6-4 with TRBJ1-1; 9 nucleotides match TRBD1. The CDR3 extends over 15 amino acids. Germline CDR1 is MRHNA and CDR2 is SNTAGT. V gave up 6 bases and J gave up 5 bases; unmatched junction bases: 10.

DNA for the CDR3: TGTGCCAGTACTAGGGCAACTAACACTGAAGCTTTCTTT. This codes for CASTRATNTEAFF. The rearrangement links TRBV6-6 to TRBJ1-1, with D unclear. The CDR3 sequence is 13 residues long. Germline values: CDR1 MNHNY, CDR2 SVGAGI (reference sequence). V was cut by 9 bases and J by 2 bases, with 13 bases left in between.

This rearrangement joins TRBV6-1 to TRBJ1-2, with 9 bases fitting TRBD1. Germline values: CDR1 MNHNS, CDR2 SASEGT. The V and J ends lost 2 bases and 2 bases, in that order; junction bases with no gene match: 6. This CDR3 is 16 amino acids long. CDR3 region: CASSEIEGQGNYGYTF. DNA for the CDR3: TGTGCCAGCAGTGAAATAGAAGGACAGGGGAACTATGGCTACACCTTC.

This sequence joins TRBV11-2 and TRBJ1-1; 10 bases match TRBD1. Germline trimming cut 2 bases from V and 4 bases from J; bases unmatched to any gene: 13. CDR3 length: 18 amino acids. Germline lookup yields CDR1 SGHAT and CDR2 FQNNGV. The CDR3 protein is CASSLFSDRGVRFTEAFF. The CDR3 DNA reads TGTGCCAGCAGCTTATTTTCGGACAGGGGGGTCAGGTTCACTGAAGCTTTCTTT.

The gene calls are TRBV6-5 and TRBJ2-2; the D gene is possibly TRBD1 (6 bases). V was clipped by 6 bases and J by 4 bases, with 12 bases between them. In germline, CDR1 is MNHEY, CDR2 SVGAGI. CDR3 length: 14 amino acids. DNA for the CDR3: TGTGCCAGCAGCCCGACAGGATCCACCGGGGAGCTGTTTTTT. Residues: CASSPTGSTGELFF.

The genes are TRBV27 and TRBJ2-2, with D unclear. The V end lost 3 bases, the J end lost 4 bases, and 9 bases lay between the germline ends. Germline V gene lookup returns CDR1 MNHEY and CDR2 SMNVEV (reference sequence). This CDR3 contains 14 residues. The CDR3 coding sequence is TGTGCCAGCAGTTTGTCCGTGGCCACCGGGGAGCTGTTTTTT. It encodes CASSLSVATGELFF.

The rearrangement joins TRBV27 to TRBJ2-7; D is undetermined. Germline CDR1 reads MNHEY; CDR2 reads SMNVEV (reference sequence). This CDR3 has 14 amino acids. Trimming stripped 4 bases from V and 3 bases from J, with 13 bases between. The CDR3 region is CASSSIDSFYEQYF. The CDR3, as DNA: TGTGCCAGCAGTTCCATAGACTCGTTCTACGAGCAGTACTTC.

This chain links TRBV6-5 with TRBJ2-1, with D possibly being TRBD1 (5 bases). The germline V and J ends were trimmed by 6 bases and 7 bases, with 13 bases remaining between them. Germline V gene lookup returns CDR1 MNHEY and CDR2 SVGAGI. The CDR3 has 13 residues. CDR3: CASSPIKGNEQFF. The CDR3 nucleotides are TGTGCCAGCAGCCCTATTAAGGGGAATGAGCAGTTCTTC.

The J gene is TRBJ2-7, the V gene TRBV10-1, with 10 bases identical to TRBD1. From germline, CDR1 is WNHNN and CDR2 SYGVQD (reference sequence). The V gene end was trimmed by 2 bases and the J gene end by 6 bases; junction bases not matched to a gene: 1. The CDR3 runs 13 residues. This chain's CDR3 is CASSEGQGVEQYF. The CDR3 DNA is TGCGCCAGCAGTGAGGGACAGGGGGTCGAGCAGTACTTC.

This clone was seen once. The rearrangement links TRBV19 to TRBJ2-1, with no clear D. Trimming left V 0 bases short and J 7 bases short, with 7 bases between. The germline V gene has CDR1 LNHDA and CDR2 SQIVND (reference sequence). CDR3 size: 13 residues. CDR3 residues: CASSIDGANEQFF. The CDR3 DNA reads TGTGCCAGTAGTATAGACGGAGCGAATGAGCAGTTCTTC.

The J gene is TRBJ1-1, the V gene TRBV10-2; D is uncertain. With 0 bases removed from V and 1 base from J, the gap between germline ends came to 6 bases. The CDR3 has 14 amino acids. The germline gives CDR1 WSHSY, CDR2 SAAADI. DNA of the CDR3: TGCGCCAGCAGTGAGTCGCGAGGGAACACTGAAGCTTTCTTT. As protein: CASSESRGNTEAFF.

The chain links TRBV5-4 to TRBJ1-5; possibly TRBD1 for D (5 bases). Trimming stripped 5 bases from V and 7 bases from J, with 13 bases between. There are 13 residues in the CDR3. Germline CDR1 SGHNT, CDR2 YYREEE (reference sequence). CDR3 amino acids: CASSLSQGQPQHF. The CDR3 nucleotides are TGTGCCAGCAGTTTGAGCCAGGGCCAGCCCCAGCATTTT.

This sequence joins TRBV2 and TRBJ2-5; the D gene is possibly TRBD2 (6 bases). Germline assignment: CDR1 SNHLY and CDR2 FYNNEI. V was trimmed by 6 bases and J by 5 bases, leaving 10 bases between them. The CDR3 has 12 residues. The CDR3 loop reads CASSSGEETQYF. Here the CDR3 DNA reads TGTGCCAGCAGCTCGGGGGAGGAGACCCAGTACTTC.

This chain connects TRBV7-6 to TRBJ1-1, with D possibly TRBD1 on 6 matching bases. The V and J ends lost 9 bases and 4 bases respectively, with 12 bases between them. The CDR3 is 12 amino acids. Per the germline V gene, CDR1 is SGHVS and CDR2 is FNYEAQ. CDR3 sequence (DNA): TGTGCCAGTCAAGGGGGTAGCACTGAAGCTTTCTTT. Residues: CASQGGSTEAFF.

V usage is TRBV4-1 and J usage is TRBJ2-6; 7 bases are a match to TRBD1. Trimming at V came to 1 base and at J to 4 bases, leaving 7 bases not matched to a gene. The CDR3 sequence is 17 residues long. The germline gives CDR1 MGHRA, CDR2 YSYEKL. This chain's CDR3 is CASSQAGQPVGANVLTF. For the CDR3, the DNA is TGCGCCAGCAGCCAAGCGGGACAGCCCGTGGGGGCCAACGTCCTGACTTTC.

This CDR3 reads CATNSGLGTDTQYF. In DNA, the CDR3 is TGTGCCACCAACTCGGGACTAGGCACAGATACGCAGTATTTT. This chain links TRBV6-1 with TRBJ2-3; TRBD2 aligns across 8 bases. This CDR3 region has 14 residues. Trimming cost V 10 bases and J 1 base; bases outside gene matches: 7. Germline assignment: CDR1 MNHNS and CDR2 SASEGT.

The CDR3 loop is CASSGPTSGGIYEQYF. CDR3 in DNA: TGTGCCAGCAGCGGTCCCACTAGCGGAGGAATCTACGAGCAGTACTTC. The chain couples TRBV7-9 to TRBJ2-7; the match to TRBD2 covers 8 bases. Germline assignment: CDR1 SEHNR and CDR2 FQNEAQ (reference sequence). The V gene end was trimmed by 5 bases and the J gene end by 3 bases; junction bases not matched to a gene: 12. The CDR3 contains 16 residues. The full variable domain, in which reference TRBV7-9 and TRBJ2-7 provide the parts outside the CDR3, is DTGVSQNPRHKITKRGQNVTFRCDPISEHNRLYWYRQTLGQGPEFLTYFQNEAQLEKSRLLSDRFSAERPKGSFSTLEIQRTEQGDSAMYLCASSGPTSGGIYEQYFGPGTRLTVT.

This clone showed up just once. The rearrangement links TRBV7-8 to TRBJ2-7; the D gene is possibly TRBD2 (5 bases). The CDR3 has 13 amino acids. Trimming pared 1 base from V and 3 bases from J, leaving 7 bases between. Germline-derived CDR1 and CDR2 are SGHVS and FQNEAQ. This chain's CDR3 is CASSLGAGYEQYF. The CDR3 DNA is TGTGCCAGCAGCTTAGGCGCGGGCTACGAGCAGTACTTC. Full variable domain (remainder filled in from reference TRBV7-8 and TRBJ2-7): GAGVSQSPRYKVAKRGQDVALRCDPISGHVSLFWYQQALGQGPEFLTYFQNEAQLDKSGLPSDRFFAERPEGSVSTLKIQRTQQEDSAVYLCASSLGAGYEQYFGPGTRLTVT.